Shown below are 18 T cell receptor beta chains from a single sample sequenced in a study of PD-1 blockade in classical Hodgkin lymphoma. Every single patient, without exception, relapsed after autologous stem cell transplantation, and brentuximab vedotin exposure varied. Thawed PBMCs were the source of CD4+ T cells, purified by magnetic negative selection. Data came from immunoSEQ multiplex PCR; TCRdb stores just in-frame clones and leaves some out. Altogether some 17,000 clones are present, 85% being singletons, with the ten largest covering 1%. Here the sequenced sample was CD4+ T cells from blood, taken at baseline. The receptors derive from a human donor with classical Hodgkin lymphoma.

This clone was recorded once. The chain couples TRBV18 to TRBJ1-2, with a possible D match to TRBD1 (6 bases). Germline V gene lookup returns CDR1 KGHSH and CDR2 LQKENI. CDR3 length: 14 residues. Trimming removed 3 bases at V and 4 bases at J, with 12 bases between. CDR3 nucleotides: TGTGCCAGCTCACCGGTAACAGGGAGCTATGGCTACACCTTC. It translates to CASSPVTGSYGYTF.

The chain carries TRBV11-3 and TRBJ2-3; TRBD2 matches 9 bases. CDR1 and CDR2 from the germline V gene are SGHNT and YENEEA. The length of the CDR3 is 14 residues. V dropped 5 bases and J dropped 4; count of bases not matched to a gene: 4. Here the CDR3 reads CASSSSGRADTQYF. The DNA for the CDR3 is TGTGCCAGCAGCAGTAGCGGGAGAGCAGATACGCAGTATTTT. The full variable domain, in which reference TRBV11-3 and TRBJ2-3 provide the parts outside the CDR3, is EAGVVQSPRYKIIEKKQPVAFWCNPISGHNTLYWYLQNLGQGPELLIRYENEEAVDDSQLPKDRFSAERLKGVDSTLKIQPAELGDSAVYLCASSSSGRADTQYFGPGTRLTVL.

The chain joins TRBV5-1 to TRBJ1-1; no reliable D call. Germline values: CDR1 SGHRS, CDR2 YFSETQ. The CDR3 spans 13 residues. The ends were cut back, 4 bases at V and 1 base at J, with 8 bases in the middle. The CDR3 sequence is CASSDPGNTEAFF. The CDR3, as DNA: TGCGCCAGCAGCGATCCGGGGAACACTGAAGCTTTCTTT.

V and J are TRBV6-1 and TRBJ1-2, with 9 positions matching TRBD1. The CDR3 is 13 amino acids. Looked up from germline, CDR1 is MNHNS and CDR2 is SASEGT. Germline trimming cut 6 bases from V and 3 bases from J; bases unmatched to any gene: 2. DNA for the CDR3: TGTGCCAGCAGGGACAGGGGAGACTATGGCTACACCTTC. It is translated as CASRDRGDYGYTF.

The CDR3 sequence: CASSSISTRDRGREQYF. Here the CDR3 DNA reads TGTGCCAGCAGCTCGATCTCAACCCGGGACAGGGGACGCGAGCAGTACTTC. The rearrangement links TRBV5-4 to TRBJ2-7; 10 bases line up with TRBD1. With V trimmed by 3 bases and J by 6 bases, 15 bases remained unmatched. Germline-derived CDR1 and CDR2 are SGHNT and YYREEE (reference sequence). The length of the CDR3 is 17 residues.

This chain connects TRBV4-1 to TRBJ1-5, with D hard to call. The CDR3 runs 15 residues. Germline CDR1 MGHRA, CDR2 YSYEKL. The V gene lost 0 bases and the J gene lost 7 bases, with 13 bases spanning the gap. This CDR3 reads CASSQDPGIWQPQHF. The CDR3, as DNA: TGCGCCAGCAGCCAAGACCCGGGGATTTGGCAGCCCCAGCATTTT.

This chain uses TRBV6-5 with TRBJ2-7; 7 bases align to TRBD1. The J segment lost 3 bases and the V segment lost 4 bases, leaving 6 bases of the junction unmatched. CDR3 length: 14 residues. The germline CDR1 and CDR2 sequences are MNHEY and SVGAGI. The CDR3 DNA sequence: TGTGCCAGCAGTTTGCCGGGACAGCGCTACGAGCAGTACTTC. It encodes CASSLPGQRYEQYF.

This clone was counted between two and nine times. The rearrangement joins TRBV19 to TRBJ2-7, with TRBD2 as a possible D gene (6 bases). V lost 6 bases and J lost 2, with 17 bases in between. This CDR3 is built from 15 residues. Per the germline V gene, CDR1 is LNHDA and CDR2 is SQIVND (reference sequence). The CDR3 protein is CASSRRGGATYEQYF. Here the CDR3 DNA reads TGTGCCAGTAGCCGCAGAGGAGGGGCCACCTACGAGCAGTACTTC.

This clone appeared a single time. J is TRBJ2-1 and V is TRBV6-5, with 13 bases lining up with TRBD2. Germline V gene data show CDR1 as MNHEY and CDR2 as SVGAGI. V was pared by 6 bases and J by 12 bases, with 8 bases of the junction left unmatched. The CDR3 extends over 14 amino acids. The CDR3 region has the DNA TGTGCCAGCAGAGGACTAGCGGGAGCGCCCGGGCAGTTCTTC. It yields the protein CASRGLAGAPGQFF.

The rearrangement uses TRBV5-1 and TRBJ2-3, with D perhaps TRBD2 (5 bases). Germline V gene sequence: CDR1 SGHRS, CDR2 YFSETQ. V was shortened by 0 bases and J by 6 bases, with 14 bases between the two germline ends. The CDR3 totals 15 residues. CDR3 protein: CASSLVPPPGDTQYF. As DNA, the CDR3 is TGCGCCAGCAGCTTGGTACCCCCGCCGGGGGATACGCAGTATTTT.

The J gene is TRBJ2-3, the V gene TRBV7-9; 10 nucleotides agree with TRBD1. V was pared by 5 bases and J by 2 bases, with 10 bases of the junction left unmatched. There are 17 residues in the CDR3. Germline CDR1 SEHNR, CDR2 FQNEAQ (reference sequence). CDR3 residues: CASSPLTGGISTDTQYF. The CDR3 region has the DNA TGTGCCAGCAGCCCACTGACAGGGGGCATATCCACAGATACGCAGTATTTT. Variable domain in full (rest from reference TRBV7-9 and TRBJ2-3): DTGVSQNPRHKITKRGQNVTFRCDPISEHNRLYWYRQTLGQGPEFLTYFQNEAQLEKSRLLSDRFSAERPKGSFSTLEIQRTEQGDSAMYLCASSPLTGGISTDTQYFGPGTRLTVL.

The CDR3 DNA sequence: TGTGCCAGCAGTTACCCAGGGTACACCGGGGAGCTGTTTTTT. It codes for CASSYPGYTGELFF. The V and J genes are TRBV6-5 and TRBJ2-2, with D possibly TRBD1 on 5 matching bases. V lost 2 bases, J lost 3 bases, and 7 bases lay in between. This CDR3 contains 14 residues. Germline lookup yields CDR1 MNHEY and CDR2 SVGAGI.

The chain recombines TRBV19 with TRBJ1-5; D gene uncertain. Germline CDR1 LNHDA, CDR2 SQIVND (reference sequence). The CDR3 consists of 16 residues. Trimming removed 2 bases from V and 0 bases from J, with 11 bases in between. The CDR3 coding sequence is TGTGCCAGTAGTATAACGGCAGAAGATAGCAATCAGCCCCAGCATTTT. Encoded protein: CASSITAEDSNQPQHF.

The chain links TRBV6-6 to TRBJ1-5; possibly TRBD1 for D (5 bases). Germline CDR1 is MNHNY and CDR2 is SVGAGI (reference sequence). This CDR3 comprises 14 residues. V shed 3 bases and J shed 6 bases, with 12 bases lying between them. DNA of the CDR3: TGTGCCAGCAGTTATCAGGGCTGGAGTCAGCCCCAGCATTTT. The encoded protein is CASSYQGWSQPQHF.

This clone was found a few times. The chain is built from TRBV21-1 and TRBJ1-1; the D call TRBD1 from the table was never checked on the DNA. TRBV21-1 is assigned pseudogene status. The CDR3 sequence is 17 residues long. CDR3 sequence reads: CASSKASTALLNTEAFF. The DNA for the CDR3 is TGTGCCAGCAGCAAAGCTTCAACAGCCCTCTTGAACACTGAAGCTTTCTTT.

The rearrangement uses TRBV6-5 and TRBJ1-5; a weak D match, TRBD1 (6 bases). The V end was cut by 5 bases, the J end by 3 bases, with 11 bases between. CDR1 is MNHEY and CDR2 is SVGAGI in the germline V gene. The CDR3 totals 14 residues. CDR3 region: CASSSGQFNQPQHF. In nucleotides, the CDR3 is TGTGCCAGCAGTAGTGGACAGTTCAATCAGCCCCAGCATTTT.

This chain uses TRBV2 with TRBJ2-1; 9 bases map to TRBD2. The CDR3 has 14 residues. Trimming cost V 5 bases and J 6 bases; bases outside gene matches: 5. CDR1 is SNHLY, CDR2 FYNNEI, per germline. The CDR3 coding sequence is TGTGCCAGCAGTCCCGGGACTAGCTTCAATGAGCAGTTCTTC. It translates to CASSPGTSFNEQFF.

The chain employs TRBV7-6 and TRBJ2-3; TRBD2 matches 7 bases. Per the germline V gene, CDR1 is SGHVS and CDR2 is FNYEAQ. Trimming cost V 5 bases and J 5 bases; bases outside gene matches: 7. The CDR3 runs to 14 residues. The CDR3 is CASSHRGGVDTQYF. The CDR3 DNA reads TGTGCCAGCAGCCACCGGGGAGGGGTAGATACGCAGTATTTT.